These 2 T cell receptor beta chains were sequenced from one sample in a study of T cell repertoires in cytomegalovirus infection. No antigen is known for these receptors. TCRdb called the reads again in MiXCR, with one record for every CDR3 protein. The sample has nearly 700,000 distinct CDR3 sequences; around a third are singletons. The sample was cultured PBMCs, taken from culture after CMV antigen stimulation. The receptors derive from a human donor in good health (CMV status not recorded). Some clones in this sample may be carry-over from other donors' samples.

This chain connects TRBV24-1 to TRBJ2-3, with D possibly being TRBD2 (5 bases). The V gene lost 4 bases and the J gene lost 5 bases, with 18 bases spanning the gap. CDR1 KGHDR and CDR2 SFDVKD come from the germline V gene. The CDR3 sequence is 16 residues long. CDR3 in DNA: TGTGCCACCAGTGACCGGGGATCTTCCAGAGGAGATACGCAGTATTTT. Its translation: CATSDRGSSRGDTQYF.

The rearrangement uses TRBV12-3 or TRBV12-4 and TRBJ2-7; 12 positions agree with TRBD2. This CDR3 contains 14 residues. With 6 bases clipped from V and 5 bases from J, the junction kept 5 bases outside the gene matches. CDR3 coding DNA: TGTGCCAGCAGCGCTAGCGGGAGGGTCCACGAGCAGTACTTC. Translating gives CASSASGRVHEQYF.